A selection of T cell receptor beta chains follows, all from one sample in a study of T-cell reconstitution after alpha-beta-depleted transplantation in children. MiXCR was run by TCRdb on the PCR reads, yielding one entry per CDR3 protein. The table lists 250,000 or so distinct CDR3 sequences, less than 9% of them singletons. The sequences come from PBMCs, mostly from graft donor cells, collected 180 days after TCRalphabeta/CD19-depleted stem cell transplant. The source is a male patient aged 10 to 17 who had a stem cell transplant for acute lymphoblastic leukemia, so the T cells may come from the graft donor. CDR3s include the opening cysteine and the closing phenylalanine or tryptophan. The D gene is left open where the match is weak. Clone sizes are given selectively: once, few, many, or a class where the clone is expanded.

TRBJ2-3,NA,many,TRBV5-1,TGCGCCAGCAGCTTGGCCCCCGTCGCAGATACGCAGTATTTT,CASSLAPVADTQYF
TRBJ2-3,TRBD2,many,TRBV5-6,TGTGCCAGCAGCTTCCCTAGCGGGGAAGTAGATACGCAGTATTTT,CASSFPSGEVDTQYF
TRBJ2-1,TRBD1,many,TRBV12-3/TRBV12-4,TGTGCCAGCGGTCGGACAGGCTACAATGAGCAGTTCTTC,CASGRTGYNEQFF
TRBJ1-2,TRBD1,many,TRBV7-8,TGTGCCAGCAGCCAAGACAGGGAGGGCTACACCTTC,CASSQDREGYTF
TRBJ2-7,NA,many,TRBV5-6,TGTGCCAGCAGCTCCAGTTCTAGAGGGTCCTACGAGCAGTACTTC,CASSSSSRGSYEQYF
TRBJ2-2,NA,few,TRBV19,TGTGCCAGTAAACCCTTTTCGAACACCGGGGAGCTGTTTTTT,CASKPFSNTGELFF
TRBJ1-6,NA,many,TRBV6-5,TGTGCCAGCAGTTCCTGGGGGCTTAATTCACCCCTCCACTTT,CASSSWGLNSPLHF
TRBJ2-7,TRBD1,many,TRBV29-1,TGCAGCGTTGCCGGGGGACAGGGGTCCTACGAGCAGTACTTC,CSVAGGQGSYEQYF
TRBJ2-7,NA,many,TRBV5-1,TGCGCCAGCAGCTCCAGAGGGATTTACGAGCAGTACTTC,CASSSRGIYEQYF
TRBJ2-7,TRBD2,NA,TRBV11-2,TGTGCCAGCAGCTTAGTACGTTTATGGAGCGGGACCTCCTACGAGCAGTACTTC,CASSLVRLWSGTSYEQYF
TRBJ2-5,TRBD2,many,TRBV7-2,TGTGCCAGCAGCTCAGGGGCCGGGACTAGGAGTCGGGAGACCCAGTACTTC,CASSSGAGTRSRETQYF
TRBJ1-6,NA,many,TRBV7-8,TGTGCCAGCAGGATGCAGAGCTCCTATAATTCACCCCTCCACTTT,CASRMQSSYNSPLHF
TRBJ2-3,NA,many,TRBV12-3/TRBV12-4,TGTGCCAGCCTGGCGACAGATACGCAGTATTTT,CASLATDTQYF
TRBJ2-2,TRBD2,many,TRBV3-1,TGTGCCAGCAGCCCACTAGCGGGGCGCACCGGGGAGCTGTTTTTT,CASSPLAGRTGELFF
TRBJ2-3,TRBD2,few,TRBV5-4,TGTGCCAGCAGCTTAGCGGGAGGGCCCTTCACAGATACGCAGTATTTT,CASSLAGGPFTDTQYF
TRBJ2-6,TRBD1,many,TRBV6-5,TGTGCCAGCAGATCCACAGGGGCAGGGGCCAACGTCCTGACTTTC,CASRSTGAGANVLTF
TRBJ1-5,NA,NA,TRBV20-1,TGCAGTGCTAGAGATAATCCGCCTGGGGGTCAGCCCCAGCATTTT,CSARDNPPGGQPQHF
TRBJ2-4,TRBD1,many,TRBV3-1,TGTGCCAGCAGCCAATATGGACAGGGATGGAAAAACATTCAGTACTTC,CASSQYGQGWKNIQYF
TRBJ1-4,TRBD1,many,TRBV28,TGTGCCAGCAGCCCCCGACAGGGGGCGACTGAAAAACTGTTTTTT,CASSPRQGATEKLFF
TRBJ2-3,NA,many,TRBV6-2/TRBV6-3,TGTGCCAGCAGTTACTCGCCGGGGGGCACGCAGTATTTT,CASSYSPGGTQYF
TRBJ1-1,NA,many,TRBV29-1,TGCAGCGTTGACCGCTCGAACACTGAAGCTTTCTTT,CSVDRSNTEAFF
TRBJ1-5,NA,many,TRBV23-1,TGCGCCAGCAGCCCCCCCATTTCAGGGCCCCAGCATTTT,CASSPPISGPQHF
TRBJ2-1,TRBD2,many,TRBV9,TGTGCCAGCAGCGTAGACGGGGGGGGAGGGAATGAGCAGTTCTTC,CASSVDGGGGNEQFF
TRBJ2-4,NA,many,TRBV29-1,TGCAGCGTTGGGGGGGACTCTCAAAACATTCAGTACTTC,CSVGGDSQNIQYF
TRBJ2-1,TRBD2,many,TRBV6-2/TRBV6-3,TGTGCCAGCAGCCGTTTGACTAGCTCGTTTGAGCAGTTCTTC,CASSRLTSSFEQFF
TRBJ2-7,NA,many,TRBV5-6,TGTGCCAGCAGCTTTTACCCATCCGAGCAGTACTTC,CASSFYPSEQYF
TRBJ2-3,NA,many,TRBV7-2,TGTGCCAGCAGCCTAAATTCTGGGACTAGCACAGATACGCAGTATTTT,CASSLNSGTSTDTQYF
TRBJ1-1,NA,many,TRBV6-1,TGTGCCAGCAGTCGGGACACTTCGAACACTGAAGCTTTCTTT,CASSRDTSNTEAFF
TRBJ2-5,NA,few,TRBV7-9,TGTGCCAGCGGTCAGAGACAAGAGACCCAGTACTTC,CASGQRQETQYF
TRBJ1-1,TRBD1,many,TRBV3-1,TGTGCCAGCAGCCAAGGCGGACAGGTCACTGAAGCTTTCTTT,CASSQGGQVTEAFF
TRBJ2-3,TRBD1,many,TRBV18,TGTGCCAGCTCATCATCGACAGGGGGAGATACGCAGTATTTT,CASSSSTGGDTQYF
TRBJ2-7,NA,NA,TRBV6-5,TGTGCCAGCAGTTACGGCACGGGGCGGGAGCAGTACTTC,CASSYGTGREQYF
TRBJ1-5,NA,many,TRBV6-2/TRBV6-3,TGTGCCAGCAGTTACAGCGGAAGCAATCAGCCCCAGCATTTT,CASSYSGSNQPQHF
TRBJ2-1,NA,many,TRBV7-6,TGTGCCAGCAGCTTAGCCCCGTCGGCGTACCAATCGTACTACAATGAGCAGTTCTTC,CASSLAPSAYQSYYNEQFF
TRBJ1-5,NA,many,TRBV20-1,TGCAGTGCTAGAAACAATCAGCCCCAGCATTTT,CSARNNQPQHF
TRBJ2-3,NA,NA,TRBV18,TGTGCCAGCTCACCACCGAAGAGGACAGATACGCAGTATTTT,CASSPPKRTDTQYF
TRBJ2-3,NA,many,TRBV20-1,TGCAGTGCTAGAGATGGGGGGGGCCCAGATACGCAGTATTTT,CSARDGGGPDTQYF
TRBJ2-5,NA,many,TRBV12-3/TRBV12-4,TGTGCCAGCAGTTTCCGGGCGTCCCAAGAGACCCAGTACTTC,CASSFRASQETQYF
TRBJ2-2,TRBD2,many,TRBV7-3,TGTGCCAGCAGCGTGACTAGCGGGAGCCCGAACACCGGGGAGCTGTTTTTT,CASSVTSGSPNTGELFF
TRBJ1-4,NA,many,TRBV28,TGTGCCAGCAGGTCCAGGCTTACCGGTGAAAAACTGTTTTTT,CASRSRLTGEKLFF